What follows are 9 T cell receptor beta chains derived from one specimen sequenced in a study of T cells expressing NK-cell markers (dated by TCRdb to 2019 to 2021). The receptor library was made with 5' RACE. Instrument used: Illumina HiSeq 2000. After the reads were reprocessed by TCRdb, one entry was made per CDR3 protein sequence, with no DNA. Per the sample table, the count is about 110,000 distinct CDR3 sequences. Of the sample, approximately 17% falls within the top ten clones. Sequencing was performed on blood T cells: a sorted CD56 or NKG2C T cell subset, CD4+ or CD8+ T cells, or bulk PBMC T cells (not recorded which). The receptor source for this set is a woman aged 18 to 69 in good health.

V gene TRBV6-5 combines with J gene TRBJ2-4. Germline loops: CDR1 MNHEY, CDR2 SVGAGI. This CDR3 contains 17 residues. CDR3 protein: CASSYSDRQLAKNIQYF.

CDR3 in amino acids: CASSTRNNEQFF. The rearrangement joins TRBV19 to TRBJ2-1. The CDR3 spans 12 residues. The V gene's germline CDR1 is LNHDA and CDR2 SQIVND (reference sequence).

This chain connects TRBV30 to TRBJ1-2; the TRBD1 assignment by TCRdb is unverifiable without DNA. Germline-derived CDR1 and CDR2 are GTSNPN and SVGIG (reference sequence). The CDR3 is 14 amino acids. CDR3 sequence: CAWSRQGSGYGYTF.

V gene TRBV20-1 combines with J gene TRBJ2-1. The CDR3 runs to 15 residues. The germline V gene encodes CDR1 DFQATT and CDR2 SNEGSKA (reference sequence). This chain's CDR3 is CSARHPTVGINEQFF.

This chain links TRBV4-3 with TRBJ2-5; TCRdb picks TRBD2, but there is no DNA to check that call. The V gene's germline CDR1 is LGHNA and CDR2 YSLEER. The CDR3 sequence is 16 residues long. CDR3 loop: CASSPSLAGVQETQYF.

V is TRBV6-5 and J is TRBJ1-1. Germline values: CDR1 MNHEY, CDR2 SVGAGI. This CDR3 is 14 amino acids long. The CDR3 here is CASSSRTGSAEAFF.

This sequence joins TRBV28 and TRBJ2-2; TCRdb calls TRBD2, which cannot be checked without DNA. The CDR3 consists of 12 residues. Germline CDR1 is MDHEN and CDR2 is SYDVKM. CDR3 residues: CASSLGVGELFF. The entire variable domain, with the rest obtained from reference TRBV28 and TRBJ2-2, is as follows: DVKVTQSSRYLVKRTGEKVFLECVQDMDHENMFWYRQDPGLGLRLIYFSYDVKMKEKGDIPEGYSVSREKKERFSLILESASTNQTSMYLCASSLGVGELFFGEGSRLTVL.

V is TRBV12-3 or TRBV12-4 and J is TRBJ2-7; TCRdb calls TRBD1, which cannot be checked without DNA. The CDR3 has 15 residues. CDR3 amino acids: CASSFSGDPSYEQYF.

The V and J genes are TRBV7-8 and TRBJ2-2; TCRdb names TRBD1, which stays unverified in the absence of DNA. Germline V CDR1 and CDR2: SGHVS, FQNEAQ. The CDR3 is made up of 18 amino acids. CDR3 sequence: CASSLPRDRGLDTGELFF. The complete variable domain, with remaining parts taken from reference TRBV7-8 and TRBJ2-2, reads GAGVSQSPRYKVAKRGQDVALRCDPISGHVSLFWYQQALGQGPEFLTYFQNEAQLDKSGLPSDRFFAERPEGSVSTLKIQRTQQEDSAVYLCASSLPRDRGLDTGELFFGEGSRLTVL.